Included here is one T cell receptor (beta chain) sequence, with context. The data were taken from a study of cytomegalovirus exposure and HLA in healthy donors. V was trimmed by 5 bases and J by 10 bases, leaving 15 bases between them. Germline lookup yields CDR1 SGHTA and CDR2 FQGTGA. The length of the CDR3 is 13 residues. The study ran its PCR with 60 Vbeta and 13 Jbeta primers. Sequenced by immunoSEQ multiplex PCR; TCRdb stores in-frame clones only, minus some. The sample yields more than 150,000 clones, 70% to 90% seen once. The sequencing sample was made of PBMCs. The rearrangement links TRBV7-3 to TRBJ2-1; perhaps TRBD2 as D (5 bases). This receptor was identified in a woman in her late teens or twenties in good health and CMV-seropositive. The CDR3 bases are TGTGCCAGCAGCCCGGGTTTTTCGGGGGAGCAGTTCTTC. Translation: CASSPGFSGEQFF.